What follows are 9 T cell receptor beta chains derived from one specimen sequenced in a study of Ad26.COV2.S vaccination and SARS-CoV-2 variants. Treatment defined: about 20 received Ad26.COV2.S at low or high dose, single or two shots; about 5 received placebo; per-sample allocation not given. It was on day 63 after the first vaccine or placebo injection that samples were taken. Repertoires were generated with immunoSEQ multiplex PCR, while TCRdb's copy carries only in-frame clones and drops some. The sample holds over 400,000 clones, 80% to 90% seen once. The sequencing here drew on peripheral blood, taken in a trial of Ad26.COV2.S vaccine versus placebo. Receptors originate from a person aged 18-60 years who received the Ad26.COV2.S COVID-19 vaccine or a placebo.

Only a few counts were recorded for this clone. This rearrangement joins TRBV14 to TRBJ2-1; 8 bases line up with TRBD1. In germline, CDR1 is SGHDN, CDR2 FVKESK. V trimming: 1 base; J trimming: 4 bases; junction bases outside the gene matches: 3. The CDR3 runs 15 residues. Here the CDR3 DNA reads TGTGCCAGCAGCCAAGCCCAGGGGGCGTACAATGAGCAGTTCTTC. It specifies CASSQAQGAYNEQFF.

The CDR3 DNA reads TGTGCCAGTCGGGACGGAGAAGCTTTCTTT. It encodes CASRDGEAFF. V is TRBV6-5 and J is TRBJ1-1; a possible D gene is TRBD1 (5 bases). Germline values: CDR1 MNHEY, CDR2 SVGAGI. The CDR3 is made up of 10 amino acids. Trimming removed 9 bases from V and 8 bases from J, with 10 bases in between.

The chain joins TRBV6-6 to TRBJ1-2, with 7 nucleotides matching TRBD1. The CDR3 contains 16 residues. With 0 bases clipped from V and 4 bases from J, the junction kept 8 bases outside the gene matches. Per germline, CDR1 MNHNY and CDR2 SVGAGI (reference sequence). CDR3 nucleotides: TGTGCCAGCAGTTACTCGCCGGGACAGCCATTCTATGGCTACACCTTC. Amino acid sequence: CASSYSPGQPFYGYTF.

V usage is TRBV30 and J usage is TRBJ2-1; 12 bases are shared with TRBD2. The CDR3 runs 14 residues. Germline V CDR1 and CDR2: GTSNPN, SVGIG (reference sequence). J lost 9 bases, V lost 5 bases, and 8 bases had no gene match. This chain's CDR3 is CAWGRTSGEGEQFF. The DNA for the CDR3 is TGTGCCTGGGGGCGGACTAGCGGGGAAGGTGAGCAGTTCTTC.

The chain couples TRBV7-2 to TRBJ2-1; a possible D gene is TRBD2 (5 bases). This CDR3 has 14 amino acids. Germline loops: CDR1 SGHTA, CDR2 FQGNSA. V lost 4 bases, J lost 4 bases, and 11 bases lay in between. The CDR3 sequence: CASSSQRDYNEQFF. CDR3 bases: TGTGCCAGCAGCTCCCAGAGGGATTACAATGAGCAGTTCTTC.

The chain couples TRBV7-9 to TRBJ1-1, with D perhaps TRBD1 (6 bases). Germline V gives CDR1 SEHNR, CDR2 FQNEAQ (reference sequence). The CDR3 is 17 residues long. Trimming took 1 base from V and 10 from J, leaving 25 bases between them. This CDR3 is CASSLGPGGEKGGRAFF. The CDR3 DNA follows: TGTGCCAGCAGCTTAGGTCCCGGGGGCGAAAAGGGTGGAAGAGCTTTCTTT.

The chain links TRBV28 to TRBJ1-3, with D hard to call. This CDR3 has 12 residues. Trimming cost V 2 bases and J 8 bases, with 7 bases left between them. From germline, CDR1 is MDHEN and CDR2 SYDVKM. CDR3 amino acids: CASSLGGYTIYF. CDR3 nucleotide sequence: TGTGCCAGCAGTTTAGGAGGTTACACCATATATTTT.

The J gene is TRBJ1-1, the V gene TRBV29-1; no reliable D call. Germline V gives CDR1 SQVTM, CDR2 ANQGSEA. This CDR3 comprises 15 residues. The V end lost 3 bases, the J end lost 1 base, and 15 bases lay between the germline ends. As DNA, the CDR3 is TGCAGCGTTGATAGGGCTCCGAACTCGAACACTGAAGCTTTCTTT. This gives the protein CSVDRAPNSNTEAFF.

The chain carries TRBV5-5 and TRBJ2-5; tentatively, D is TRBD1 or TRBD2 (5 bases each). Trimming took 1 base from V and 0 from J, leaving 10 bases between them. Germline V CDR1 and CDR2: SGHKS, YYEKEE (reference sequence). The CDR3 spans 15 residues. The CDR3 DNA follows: TGTGCCAGCAGCTTGCACGGGACCCACCAAGAGACCCAGTACTTC. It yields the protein CASSLHGTHQETQYF. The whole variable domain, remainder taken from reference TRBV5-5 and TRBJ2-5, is DAGVTQSPTHLIKTRGQQVTLRCSPISGHKSVSWYQQVLGQGPQFIFQYYEKEERGRGNFPDRFSARQFPNYSSELNVNALLLGDSALYLCASSLHGTHQETQYFGPGTRLLVL.